The next 3 T cell receptor beta chains were all read from a single sample in a study of shared clonotypes between healthy human individuals. Clones were read by immunoSEQ multiplex PCR, and TCRdb kept only the in-frame ones, dropping some. The sample has more than 400,000 clones; almost 97% are singletons. The source material was naive CD4+ T cells sorted from blood. Stated subset: CD45RA+ positively selected. Source of these receptors: a woman aged 25 to 39 in good health.

This sequence joins TRBV13 and TRBJ2-1; weak D call: TRBD1 (6 bases). Per germline, CDR1 PRHDT and CDR2 FYEKMQ (reference sequence). V was cut by 7 bases and J by 4 bases, with 14 bases left in between. The CDR3 spans 14 residues. The DNA for the CDR3 is TGTGCCAGCACATGGCAGGGGCGTTACAATGAGCAGTTCTTC. It translates to CASTWQGRYNEQFF.

The V gene is TRBV27, the J gene TRBJ2-5; D is perhaps TRBD1 or TRBD2 (5 bases each). Trimming cost V 5 bases and J 2 bases, with 12 bases left between them. The germline CDR1 and CDR2 sequences are MNHEY and SMNVEV (reference sequence). The CDR3 spans 14 residues. The CDR3 nucleotides are TGTGCCAGCAGTCACGGGGACCAACAAGAGACCCAGTACTTC. Its protein product is CASSHGDQQETQYF.

The chain recombines TRBV15 with TRBJ1-2, with D unclear. The V end was cut by 1 base, the J end by 8 bases, with 8 bases between. This CDR3 comprises 12 residues. Germline CDR1 reads LNHNV; CDR2 reads YYDKDF (reference sequence). CDR3: CATSRAQNGYTF. The DNA for the CDR3 is TGTGCCACCAGCAGAGCCCAAAACGGCTACACCTTC.